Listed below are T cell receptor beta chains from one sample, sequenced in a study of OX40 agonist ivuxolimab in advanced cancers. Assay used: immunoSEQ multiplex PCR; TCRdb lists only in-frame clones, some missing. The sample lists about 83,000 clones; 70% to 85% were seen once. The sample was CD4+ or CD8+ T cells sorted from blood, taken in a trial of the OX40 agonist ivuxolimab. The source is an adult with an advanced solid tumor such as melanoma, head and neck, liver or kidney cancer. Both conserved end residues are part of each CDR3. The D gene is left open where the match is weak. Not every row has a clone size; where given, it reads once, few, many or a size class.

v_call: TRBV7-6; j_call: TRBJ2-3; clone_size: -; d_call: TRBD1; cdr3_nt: TGTGCCAGCAGCTTTTTGGGACAGGGGGCCACAGATACGCAGTATTTT; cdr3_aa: CASSFLGQGATDTQYF
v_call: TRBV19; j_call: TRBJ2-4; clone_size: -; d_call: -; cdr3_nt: TGTGCCAGTAGTAAGGGACCGGAAAACATTCAGTACTTC; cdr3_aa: CASSKGPENIQYF
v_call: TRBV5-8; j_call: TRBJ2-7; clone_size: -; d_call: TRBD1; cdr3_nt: TGTGCCAGCAGCCCAAACCCGGGACAGGGGTCCTACGAGCAGTACTTC; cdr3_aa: CASSPNPGQGSYEQYF
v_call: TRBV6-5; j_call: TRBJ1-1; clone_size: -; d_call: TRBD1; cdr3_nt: TGTGCCAGCAGACGACAGGGGGCGATTAACACTGAAGCTTTCTTT; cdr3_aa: CASRRQGAINTEAFF
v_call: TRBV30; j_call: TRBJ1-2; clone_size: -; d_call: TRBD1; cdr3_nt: TGTGCCTGGACAAGACAGGGGGGAGTCTATGGCTACACCTTC; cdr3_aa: CAWTRQGGVYGYTF
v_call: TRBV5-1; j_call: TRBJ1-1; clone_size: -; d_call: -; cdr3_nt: TGCGCCAGCAGCCTCGGGAATCTGGGGAACACTGAAGCTTTCTTT; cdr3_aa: CASSLGNLGNTEAFF
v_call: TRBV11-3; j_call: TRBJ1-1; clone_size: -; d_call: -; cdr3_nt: TGTGCCAGCAGAAATCTACAGGGAGCAGCTTTCTTT; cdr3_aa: CASRNLQGAAFF
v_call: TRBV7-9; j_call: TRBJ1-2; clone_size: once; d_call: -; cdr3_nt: TGTGCCAGCAGCTTAATAGAAGATGGCTACACCTTC; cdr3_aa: CASSLIEDGYTF
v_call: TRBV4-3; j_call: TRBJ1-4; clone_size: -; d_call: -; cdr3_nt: TGCGCCAGCAGCCAAGTGGGGAAGAATGAAAAACTGTTTTTT; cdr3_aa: CASSQVGKNEKLFF
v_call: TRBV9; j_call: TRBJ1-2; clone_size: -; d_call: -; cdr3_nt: TGTGCCAGCAGCGTCGAACCGGGGGTCTATGGCTACACCTTC; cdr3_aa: CASSVEPGVYGYTF
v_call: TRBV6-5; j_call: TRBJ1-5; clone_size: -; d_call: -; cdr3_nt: TGTGCCAGCAGATCGAGACAGAATCAGCCCCAGCATTTT; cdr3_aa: CASRSRQNQPQHF
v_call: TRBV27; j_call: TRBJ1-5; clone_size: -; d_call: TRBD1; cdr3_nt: TGTGCCAGCAGTTTATGGCAGGGGGATCAGCCCCAGCATTTT; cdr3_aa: CASSLWQGDQPQHF
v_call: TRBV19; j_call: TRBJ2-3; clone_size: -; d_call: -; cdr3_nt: TGTGCCAGCAAGAGGCGGAGTGCATTCACAGATACGCAGTATTTT; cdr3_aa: CASKRRSAFTDTQYF
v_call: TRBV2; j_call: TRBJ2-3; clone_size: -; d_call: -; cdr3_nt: TGTGCCAGCAGTGAACGGCCAGGGCTTGACACAGATACGCAGTATTTT; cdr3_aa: CASSERPGLDTDTQYF
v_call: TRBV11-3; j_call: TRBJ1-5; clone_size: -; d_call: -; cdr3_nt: TGTGCCAGCAGCTCGTTTAATGAGGGCAATCAGCCCCAGCATTTT; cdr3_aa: CASSSFNEGNQPQHF
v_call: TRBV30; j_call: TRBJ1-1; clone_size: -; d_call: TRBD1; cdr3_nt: TGTGCCTGGAGTGCTTCGGGACAGGGACCTACTGAAGCTTTCTTT; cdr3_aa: CAWSASGQGPTEAFF